This T cell receptor (beta chain) is drawn from a study of T cell responses to AZD1222 COVID-19 vaccine. Germline V gene lookup returns CDR1 PRHDT and CDR2 FYEKMQ (reference sequence). There are 16 residues in the CDR3. V was pared by 2 bases and J by 3 bases, with 8 bases of the junction left unmatched. The repertoire was sequenced with immunoSEQ multiplex PCR; TCRdb's copy has only in-frame clones and lacks some. The sample shows around 110,000 clones, 70% to 90% of them seen only once. Sequencing used peripheral blood, obtained on day 0 of MenACWY control vaccination. The TCR sequence derives from an adult in good health. The chain couples TRBV13 to TRBJ2-7; 9 positions match TRBD1. DNA of the CDR3: TGTGCCAGCAGCTTAAGGGGACAGGGCCAAAACTACGAGCAGTACTTC. This translates into CASSLRGQGQNYEQYF.